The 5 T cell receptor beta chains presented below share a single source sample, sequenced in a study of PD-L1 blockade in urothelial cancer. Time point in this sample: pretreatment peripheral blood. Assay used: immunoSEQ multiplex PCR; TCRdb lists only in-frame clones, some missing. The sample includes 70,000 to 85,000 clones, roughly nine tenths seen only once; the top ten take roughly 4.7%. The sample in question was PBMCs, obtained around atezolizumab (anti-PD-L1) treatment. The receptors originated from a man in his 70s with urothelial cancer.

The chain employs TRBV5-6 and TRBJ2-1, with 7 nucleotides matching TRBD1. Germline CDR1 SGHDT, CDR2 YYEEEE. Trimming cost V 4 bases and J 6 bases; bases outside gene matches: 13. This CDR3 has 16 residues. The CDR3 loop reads CASSPMPRGSFNEQFF. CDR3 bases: TGTGCCAGCAGCCCTATGCCCAGGGGGAGCTTCAATGAGCAGTTCTTC.

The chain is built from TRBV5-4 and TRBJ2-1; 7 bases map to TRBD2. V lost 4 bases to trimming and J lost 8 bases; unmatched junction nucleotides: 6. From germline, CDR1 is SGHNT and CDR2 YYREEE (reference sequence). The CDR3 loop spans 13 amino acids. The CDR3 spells CASSPPGRYEQFF. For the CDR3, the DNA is TGTGCCAGCAGCCCGCCCGGGAGGTATGAGCAGTTCTTC. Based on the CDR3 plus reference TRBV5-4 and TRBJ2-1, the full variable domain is ETGVTQSPTHLIKTRGQQVTLRCSSQSGHNTVSWYQQALGQGPQFIFQYYREEENGRGNFPPRFSGLQFPNYSSELNVNALELDDSALYLCASSPPGRYEQFFGPGTRLTVL.

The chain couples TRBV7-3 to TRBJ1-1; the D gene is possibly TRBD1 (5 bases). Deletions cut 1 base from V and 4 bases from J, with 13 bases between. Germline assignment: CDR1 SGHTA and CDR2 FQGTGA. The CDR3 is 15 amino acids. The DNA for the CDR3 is TGTGCCAGCAGCTTAAGCGGGGCGCGGGGCACTGAAGCTTTCTTT. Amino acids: CASSLSGARGTEAFF.

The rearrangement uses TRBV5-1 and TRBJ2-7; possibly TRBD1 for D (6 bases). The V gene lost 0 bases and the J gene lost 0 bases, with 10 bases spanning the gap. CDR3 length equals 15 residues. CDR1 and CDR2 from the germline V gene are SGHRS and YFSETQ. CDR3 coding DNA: TGCGCCAGCAGCTTGGACACAGGGAGCTCCTACGAGCAGTACTTC. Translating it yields CASSLDTGSSYEQYF.

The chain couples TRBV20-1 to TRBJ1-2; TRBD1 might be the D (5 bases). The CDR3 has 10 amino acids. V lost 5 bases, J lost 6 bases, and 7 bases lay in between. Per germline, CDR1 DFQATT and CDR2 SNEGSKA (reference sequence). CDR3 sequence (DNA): TGCAGTGCTGCCAGGGATGGCTACACCTTC. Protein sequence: CSAARDGYTF.